The 17 T cell receptor beta chains below were found in one sample sequenced in a study of T cell responses to AZD1222 COVID-19 vaccine. Sequencing was performed with immunoSEQ multiplex PCR; in TCRdb, only in-frame clones are kept and a portion is missing. Of more than 95,000 clones in the sample, roughly 89% were seen once. Sample: peripheral blood, taken on day 0 of MenACWY control vaccination. These TCRs come from an adult in good health.

This chain joins TRBV9 and TRBJ1-1, with a possible D match to TRBD1 (6 bases). V was trimmed by 3 bases and J by 2 bases, leaving 14 bases between them. Per germline, CDR1 SGDLS and CDR2 YYNGEE. There are 15 residues in the CDR3. CDR3 sequence reads: CASSGGADRNTEAFF. CDR3 coding DNA: TGTGCCAGCAGCGGGGGGGCAGACCGAAACACTGAAGCTTTCTTT.

V gene TRBV5-1 combines with J gene TRBJ1-1; unclear D gene. This CDR3 region has 14 residues. The ends were cut back, 0 bases at V and 0 bases at J, with 6 bases in the middle. Germline CDR1 SGHRS, CDR2 YFSETQ. Written as DNA, the CDR3 is TGCGCCAGCAGCTTGGCATTGGTGAACACTGAAGCTTTCTTT. Translation gives CASSLALVNTEAFF. The variable domain in full, completed from reference TRBV5-1 and TRBJ1-1, reads KAGVTQTPRYLIKTRGQQVTLSCSPISGHRSVSWYQQTPGQGLQFLFEYFSETQRNKGNFPGRFSGRQFSNSRSEMNVSTLELGDSALYLCASSLALVNTEAFFGQGTRLTVV.

V usage is TRBV6-1 and J usage is TRBJ2-5; TRBD2 matches at 16 bases. V was pared by 3 bases and J by 5 bases, with 3 bases of the junction left unmatched. The CDR3 covers 16 residues. Per germline, CDR1 MNHNS and CDR2 SASEGT. The CDR3 loop reads CASSDMGLAGGETQYF. The CDR3 DNA sequence: TGTGCCAGCAGTGACATGGGACTAGCGGGAGGGGAGACCCAGTACTTC.

This sequence joins TRBV27 and TRBJ2-2, with TRBD2 as a possible D gene (6 bases). V lost 2 bases and J 5 bases, leaving 12 bases between the germline ends. The CDR3 totals 15 residues. Germline V CDR1 and CDR2: MNHEY, SMNVEV (reference sequence). Written as DNA, the CDR3 is TGTGCCAGCAGTTTAAGACTAGTGGAGACCGGGGAGCTGTTTTTT. This encodes CASSLRLVETGELFF.

This sequence joins TRBV12-3 or TRBV12-4 and TRBJ1-2, with D possibly matching TRBD1 (6 bases). This CDR3 spans 13 amino acids. Trimming removed 3 bases at V and 6 bases at J, with 11 bases between. DNA for the CDR3: TGTGCCAGCAGTTTCGGGCAGGGGAATGGCTACACCTTC. It is translated as CASSFGQGNGYTF.

The chain has TRBV28 and TRBJ1-2; 9 bases map to TRBD1. V trimming: 5 bases; J trimming: 8 bases; junction bases outside the gene matches: 12. Germline CDR1 and CDR2: MDHEN and SYDVKM. The CDR3 runs 15 residues. The CDR3 coding sequence is TGTGCCAGCAGTCGAAGGGACAGGGCCCAGTGGGGCTACACCTTC. Translation gives CASSRRDRAQWGYTF.

The chain employs TRBV30 and TRBJ1-2; TRBD1 is a possible D gene (5 bases). V dropped 5 bases and J dropped 6 bases, with 22 bases sitting between them. The CDR3 extends over 15 amino acids. Germline V CDR1 and CDR2: GTSNPN, SVGIG (reference sequence). CDR3 residues: CAWGGRVPISHGYTF. The CDR3 coding sequence is TGTGCCTGGGGGGGGAGAGTGCCGATATCCCATGGCTACACCTTC.

The rearrangement joins TRBV9 to TRBJ2-1; tentatively, D is TRBD1 (6 bases). Germline lookup yields CDR1 SGDLS and CDR2 YYNGEE. The CDR3 has 15 residues. Trimming removed 0 bases at V and 5 bases at J, with 12 bases between. CDR3: CASSVAQRQDNEQFF. The CDR3 DNA sequence: TGTGCCAGCAGCGTAGCCCAAAGACAGGACAATGAGCAGTTCTTC.

The chain links TRBV6-5 to TRBJ1-2; 8 positions match TRBD1. Germline V CDR1 and CDR2: MNHEY, SVGAGI. This CDR3 has 14 residues. Trimming removed 6 bases from V and 7 bases from J; junction bases left unmatched: 10. CDR3 nucleotides: TGTGCCAGCAGGATGACAGGGGATTACGGTGGCTACACCTTC. Protein product: CASRMTGDYGGYTF.

V gene TRBV24-1 combines with J gene TRBJ2-1, with a weak D call TRBD1 (5 bases). Trimming removed 0 bases at V and 8 bases at J, with 16 bases between. The germline CDR1 and CDR2 sequences are KGHDR and SFDVKD. This CDR3 has 16 amino acids. CDR3 residues: CATSDLQVEGVDEQFF. The CDR3 DNA sequence: TGTGCCACCAGTGATTTGCAGGTCGAAGGGGTGGATGAGCAGTTCTTC.

The chain carries TRBV5-4 and TRBJ1-2, with 12 bases that match TRBD1. Germline V gene sequence: CDR1 SGHNT, CDR2 YYREEE (reference sequence). J lost 4 bases, V lost 0 bases, and 7 bases had no gene match. This CDR3 spans 17 amino acids. CDR3: CASSLEGGTGGAYGYTF. The CDR3, as DNA: TGTGCCAGCAGCTTGGAAGGGGGGACAGGGGGCGCCTATGGCTACACCTTC.

The J gene is TRBJ1-1, the V gene TRBV6-1, with 9 bases that match TRBD1. The CDR3 has 14 residues. The germline gives CDR1 MNHNS, CDR2 SASEGT. Unmatched junction bases numbered 1, after V lost 1 base and J lost 4 bases. The CDR3 bases are TGTGCCAGCAGTGAAGGGACAGGGGTCACTGAAGCTTTCTTT. Protein product: CASSEGTGVTEAFF.

This chain links TRBV6-5 with TRBJ1-1; D is unclear. V lost 0 bases and J lost 5, with 16 bases in between. This CDR3 region has 16 residues. Germline V gene lookup returns CDR1 MNHEY and CDR2 SVGAGI. Here the CDR3 reads CASSYSTNRGRTEAFF. For the CDR3, the DNA is TGTGCCAGCAGTTACTCGACTAACCGCGGTAGGACTGAAGCTTTCTTT.

The count of this clone is one. The chain combines TRBV4-3 with TRBJ1-3; no clear D gene. Germline loops: CDR1 LGHNA, CDR2 YSLEER. Deletions cut 0 bases from V and 0 bases from J, with 6 bases between. The length of the CDR3 is 15 residues. The CDR3 DNA reads TGCGCCAGCAGCCAAGATGGGAACTCTGGAAACACCATATATTTT. Encoded protein: CASSQDGNSGNTIYF.

The chain's CDR3 is CASSYGPEQPQHF. DNA for the CDR3: TGTGCCAGCAGTTACGGCCCCGAGCAGCCCCAGCATTTT. The chain uses TRBV6-5 and TRBJ1-5; D call uncertain. V shed 2 bases and J shed 7 bases, with 9 bases lying between them. The CDR3 runs to 13 residues. Germline V gene data show CDR1 as MNHEY and CDR2 as SVGAGI.

The genes are TRBV29-1 and TRBJ1-1; 9 bases align to TRBD1. Germline V gene data show CDR1 as SQVTM and CDR2 as ANQGSEA. V was clipped by 7 bases and J by 1 base; unmatched bases: 7. The CDR3 runs 14 residues. The chain's CDR3 is CSGGTGRANTEAFF. The DNA for the CDR3 is TGCAGCGGTGGGACAGGGAGGGCGAACACTGAAGCTTTCTTT.

V gene TRBV4-3 combines with J gene TRBJ2-1; D is ambiguous. Trimming removed 0 bases from V and 3 bases from J, with 12 bases in between. This CDR3 is built from 16 residues. CDR1 is LGHNA, CDR2 YSLEER, per germline. CDR3 DNA sequence: TGCGCCAGCAGCCAAGATATGACGGGCGTCTACAATGAGCAGTTCTTC. Protein product: CASSQDMTGVYNEQFF.